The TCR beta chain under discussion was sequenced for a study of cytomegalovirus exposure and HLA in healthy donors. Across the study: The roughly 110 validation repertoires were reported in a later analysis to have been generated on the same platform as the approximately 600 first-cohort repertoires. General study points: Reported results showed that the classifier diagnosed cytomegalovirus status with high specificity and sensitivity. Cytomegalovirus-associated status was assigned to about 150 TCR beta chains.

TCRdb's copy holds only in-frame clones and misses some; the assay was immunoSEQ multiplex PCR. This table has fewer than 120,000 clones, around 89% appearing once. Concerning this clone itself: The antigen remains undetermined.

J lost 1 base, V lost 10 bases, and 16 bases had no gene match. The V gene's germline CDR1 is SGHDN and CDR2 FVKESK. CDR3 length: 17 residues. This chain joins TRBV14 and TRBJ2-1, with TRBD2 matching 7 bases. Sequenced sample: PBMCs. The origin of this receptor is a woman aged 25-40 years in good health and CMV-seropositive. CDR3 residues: CATKPWTSGFSYNEQFF. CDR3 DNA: TGTGCCACCAAACCTTGGACTAGTGGGTTTTCCTACAATGAGCAGTTCTTC.